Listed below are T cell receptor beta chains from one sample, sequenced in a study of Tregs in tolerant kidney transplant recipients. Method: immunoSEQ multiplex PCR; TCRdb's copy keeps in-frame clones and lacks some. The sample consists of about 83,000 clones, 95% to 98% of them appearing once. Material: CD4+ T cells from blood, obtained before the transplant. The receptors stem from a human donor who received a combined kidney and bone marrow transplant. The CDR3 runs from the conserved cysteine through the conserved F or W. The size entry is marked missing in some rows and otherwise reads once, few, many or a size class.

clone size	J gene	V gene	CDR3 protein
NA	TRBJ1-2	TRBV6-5	CASSRTLQGAGYTF
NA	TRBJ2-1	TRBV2	CASSGADLGEQFF
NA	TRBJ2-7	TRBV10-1	CASPGQGSYEQYF
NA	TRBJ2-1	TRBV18	CASSPGTSVYNEQFF
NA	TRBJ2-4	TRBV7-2	CASRSGALGIQYF
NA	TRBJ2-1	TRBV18	CASSPGTGAYNEQFF
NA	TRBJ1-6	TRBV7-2	CASSPGHSFYNSPLHF
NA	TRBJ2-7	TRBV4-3	CASSQDVSYEQYF
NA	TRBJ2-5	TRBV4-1	CASSQQLRQTQYF
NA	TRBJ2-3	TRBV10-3	CAIAVAPSTDTQYF
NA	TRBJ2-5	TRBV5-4	CASTKGRDGETQYF
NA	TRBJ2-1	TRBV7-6	CASSSRFRGSSYNEQFF
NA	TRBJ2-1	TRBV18	CASSTGTSGRREQFF
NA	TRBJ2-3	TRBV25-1	CASSRQGPQYF
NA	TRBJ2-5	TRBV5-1	CASSLMVREETQYF
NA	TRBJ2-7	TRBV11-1	CASSEGQGARSYEQYF
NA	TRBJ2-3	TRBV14	CASSPRDRRARSTDTQYF
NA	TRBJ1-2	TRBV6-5	CASTGTGANYGYTF
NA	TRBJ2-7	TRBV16	CASSRNRDSEQYF
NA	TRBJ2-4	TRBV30	CAWSRRRGGLNIQYF
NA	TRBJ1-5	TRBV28	CASSLGGPNQPQHF
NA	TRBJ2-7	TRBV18	CASSKDRSSYEQYF
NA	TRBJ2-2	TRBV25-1	CASSDLGGRANTGELFF
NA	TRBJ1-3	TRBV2	CASRRTGGRNTIYF
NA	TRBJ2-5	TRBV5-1	CASSLGDRGRETQYF
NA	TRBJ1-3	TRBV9	CASSVAPGFGNTIYF
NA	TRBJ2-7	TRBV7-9	CASSSQRVSYEQYF
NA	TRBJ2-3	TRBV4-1	CASSKLAGVGGTDTQYF
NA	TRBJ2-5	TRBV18	CASSPSETQYF
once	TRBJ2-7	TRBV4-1	CASSHRGTYEQYF
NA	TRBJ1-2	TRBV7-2	CASSFQIYGYTF
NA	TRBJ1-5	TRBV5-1	CASSAQTKSNQPQHF
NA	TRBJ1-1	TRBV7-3	CASSPRVDTEAFF
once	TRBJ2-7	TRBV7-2	CASSSRTGYYEQYF